The 8 T cell receptor beta chains listed next were all sequenced from one sample in a study of technical replicates of blood from a handful of donors. Sequenced by immunoSEQ multiplex PCR; TCRdb stores in-frame clones only, minus some. The sample yields tens of thousands of clones, roughly four fifths seen once. Sequencing was done on a sample of PBMCs. The receptor source for this set is a human donor in good health. Some clones in this sample may be carry-over from other donors' samples.

The chain has TRBV6-5 and TRBJ2-7; tentatively, D is TRBD1 (5 bases). Looked up from germline, CDR1 is MNHEY and CDR2 is SVGAGI. Trimming took off 2 bases at V and 6 bases at J, with 11 bases between the two ends. The CDR3 runs to 13 residues. CDR3 nucleotide sequence: TGTGCCAGCAGTTACGGGCAGGGTAGCGAGCAGTACTTC. Translating it yields CASSYGQGSEQYF.

The genes are TRBV11-1 and TRBJ1-2, with a possible D match to TRBD1 (5 bases). Trimming removed 5 bases from V and 8 bases from J, with 9 bases in between. Germline CDR1 and CDR2: SGHAT and FQDESV (reference sequence). The CDR3 is 11 amino acids. The CDR3 coding sequence is TGTGCCAGCAGCGAAGGGGTAGGCTACACCTTC. It translates to CASSEGVGYTF.

In this sample, this clone turned up a few times. The CDR3 nucleotides read TGTGCCAGCAGTGAACGGTACCCGAGGGTCGAGCAGTACTTC. It encodes CASSERYPRVEQYF. The rearrangement joins TRBV2 to TRBJ2-7; D is possibly TRBD2 (5 bases). In germline, CDR1 is SNHLY, CDR2 FYNNEI. The CDR3 is made up of 14 amino acids. Deletions cut 2 bases from V and 6 bases from J, with 14 bases between. Complete variable domain (other parts from reference TRBV2 and TRBJ2-7): EPEVTQTPSHQVTQMGQEVILRCVPISNHLYFYWYRQILGQKVEFLVSFYNNEISEKSEIFDDQFSVERPDGSNFTLKIRSTKLEDSAMYFCASSERYPRVEQYFGPGTRLTVT.

J is TRBJ1-5 and V is TRBV7-2; D ambiguous. Trimming stripped 3 bases from V and 2 bases from J, with 8 bases between. This CDR3 comprises 14 residues. In germline, CDR1 is SGHTA, CDR2 FQGNSA. Here the CDR3 DNA reads TGTGCCAGCAGCTTTAACGGGGGCAATCAGCCCCAGCATTTT. It specifies CASSFNGGNQPQHF.

The chain employs TRBV5-8 and TRBJ1-2; D may be TRBD1 (6 bases). With 2 bases removed from V and 4 bases from J, the gap between germline ends came to 18 bases. CDR1 is SGHTS and CDR2 is YDEGEE in the germline V gene. This CDR3 spans 16 amino acids. CDR3 sequence reads: CASSFPGPGHSYGYTF. The CDR3 region has the DNA TGTGCCAGCAGCTTCCCTGGGCCGGGACACAGCTATGGCTACACCTTC.

The chain couples TRBV5-1 to TRBJ2-3; 12 nucleotides match TRBD2. The V and J ends lost 7 bases and 0 bases, in that order; junction bases with no gene match: 6. The CDR3 spans 16 residues. Looked up from germline, CDR1 is SGHRS and CDR2 is YFSETQ. The CDR3 spells CASYILAGGSTDTQYF. The CDR3 DNA follows: TGCGCCAGCTACATTCTAGCGGGGGGGAGCACAGATACGCAGTATTTT.

The gene calls are TRBV10-2 and TRBJ2-3, with TRBD2 identical over 9 bases. The trim removed 3 bases at V and 6 bases at J, leaving 10 bases unmatched. The CDR3 consists of 16 residues. CDR1 is WSHSY, CDR2 SAAADI, per germline. The CDR3: CASSDLAGASYDTQYF. Here the CDR3 DNA reads TGCGCCAGCAGTGATTTAGCGGGGGCAAGTTATGATACGCAGTATTTT.

This chain connects TRBV5-4 to TRBJ1-2; no clear D. Germline loops: CDR1 SGHNT, CDR2 YYREEE (reference sequence). CDR3 length: 12 residues. Trimming took off 1 base at V and 6 bases at J, with 7 bases between the two ends. The CDR3 nucleotides read TGTGCCAGCAGCTTGCGAGAGGATGGCTACACCTTC. Translated: CASSLREDGYTF.